This is a list of T cell receptor beta chains from one sample in a study of blood T cell repertoires in COVID-19. Clones were sequenced by immunoSEQ multiplex PCR, and TCRdb holds only the in-frame ones, with some missing. In the table there are around 380,000 clones, 80% to 90% of which are singletons. The material sequenced was PBMCs or T cells enriched from blood (not recorded which). These receptors came from a man aged 25 to 40 who had recovered from COVID-19. The conserved cysteine and the conserved F or W are not part of the CDR3 here.

TRBV4-2	TRBJ2-1	ASSLQEGGGGSYNEQF
TRBV12-3/TRBV12-4	TRBJ2-1	ASRRDSYNEQF
TRBV19	TRBJ1-5	ASSLAQGKPQH
TRBV7-2	TRBJ1-2	ASSLVETGVYGYT
TRBV24-1	TRBJ1-2	ATSDSGANYGYT
TRBV19	TRBJ1-3	ASLDRASGNTIY
TRBV12-3/TRBV12-4	TRBJ1-2	ASSLGPGYGYT
TRBV19	TRBJ1-4	ASLTTSQTGKLF
TRBV6-1	TRBJ1-1	ASSERQGVRLNTEAF
TRBV4-3	TRBJ1-2	ASSQGSGGNYGYT
TRBV19	TRBJ1-2	ASTNNQGIGYGYT
TRBV6-1	TRBJ1-5	ASSEYGGNQPQH
TRBV5-8	TRBJ1-1	ASSLARRMNTEAF
TRBV27	TRBJ1-4	ASSLAGANEKLF
TRBV30	TRBJ1-6	AWSRVQNNSPLH
TRBV4-1	TRBJ2-7	ASRRWDSSYEQY
TRBV19	TRBJ2-3	ASSFGQGAGDTQY
TRBV25-1	TRBJ2-5	ASSEGALGETQY
TRBV5-5	TRBJ1-2	ASSLAQRPDYGYT
TRBV19	TRBJ2-3	ASSTAYSTDTQY
TRBV11-2	TRBJ1-2	ASSGWTDNYGYT
TRBV6-5	TRBJ1-4	ASRHNSRANEKLF
TRBV19	TRBJ1-2	ASRGNRDGNGYT
TRBV10-3	TRBJ1-3	AITADNSGNTIY
TRBV10-2	TRBJ1-1	ASSDPRVTEAF
TRBV3-1/TRBV3-2	TRBJ1-1	ASSQDDRGAF
TRBV6-1	TRBJ1-2	ASSEKGVTGGGNYGYT
TRBV19	TRBJ1-2	ASSIGQGAGYGYT
TRBV6-4	TRBJ1-6	ASSDTNRDSPLH
TRBV4-3	TRBJ1-1	ASSQVPGSPEAF
TRBV4-3	TRBJ1-5	ASSQLRDQPQH
TRBV25-1	TRBJ1-6	ASSEASAGINSPLH
TRBV6-2/TRBV6-3	TRBJ2-3	ASSLSPPLAGGMADTQY
TRBV19	TRBJ1-3	ASSATSSGNTIY
TRBV2	TRBJ2-3	ASSVLEYGDTQY
TRBV30	TRBJ1-6	AWGLLTAGLH
TRBV19	TRBJ2-5	ASQSDRATQY
TRBV7-9	TRBJ2-7	ASSLVPGSSYEQY
TRBV5-1	TRBJ1-1	ASSLMSMNTEAF
TRBV5-6	TRBJ1-5	ASSRTGLNQPQH
TRBV5-1	TRBJ2-1	ASRARTSGGLNEQF
TRBV29-1	TRBJ1-2	SVAMGTRGPT
TRBV4-1	TRBJ2-5	ASSQETGGVGETQY
TRBV6-5	TRBJ1-2	ASRRQGDGYT
TRBV6-6	TRBJ2-1	ASRTGTSPNEQF
TRBV12-5	TRBJ1-5	ASGLRTGGGEPQH
TRBV28	TRBJ2-7	ASRRLYEQY
TRBV3-1/TRBV3-2	TRBJ1-2	ASSRGQSLGYT
TRBV19	TRBJ1-4	ASSPTGTGGRQEKLF
TRBV3-1/TRBV3-2	TRBJ1-1	ASSQLPGTEAF
TRBV7-9	TRBJ1-1	ASSLADRRNTEAF
TRBV6-4	TRBJ1-2	ASSRDRGYGYT
TRBV6-5	TRBJ1-2	ASTPRQGLNGYT
TRBV6-5	TRBJ1-1	ASSYGTVNTEAF
TRBV5-1	TRBJ2-1	ASSLLLAGESYNEQF